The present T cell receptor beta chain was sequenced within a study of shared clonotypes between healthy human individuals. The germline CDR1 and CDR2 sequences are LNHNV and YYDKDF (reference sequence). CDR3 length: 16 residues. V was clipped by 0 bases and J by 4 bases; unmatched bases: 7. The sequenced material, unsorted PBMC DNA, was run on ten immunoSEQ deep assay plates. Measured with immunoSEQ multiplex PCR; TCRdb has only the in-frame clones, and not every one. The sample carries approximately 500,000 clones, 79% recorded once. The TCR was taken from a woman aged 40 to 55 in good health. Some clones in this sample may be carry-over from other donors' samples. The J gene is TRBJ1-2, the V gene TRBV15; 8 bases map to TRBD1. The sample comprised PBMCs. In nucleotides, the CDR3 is TGTGCCACCAGCAGAGATAGCGCAGGGGGCTCCTATGGCTACACCTTC. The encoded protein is CATSRDSAGGSYGYTF.